Listed below are T cell receptor beta chains from one sample, sequenced in a study of T cell responses to AZD1222 COVID-19 vaccine. TCRdb's copy holds only in-frame clones and misses some; the assay was immunoSEQ multiplex PCR. There are 45,000 to 65,000 clones in the sample; 60% to 80% occur only once, and around 5% lies in the top ten. The sequences come from peripheral blood, collected 28 days after the second AZD1222 dose. These receptors were taken from an adult who received the AZD1222 COVID-19 vaccine. Each CDR3 is given with its conserved first and last residue. The D gene is left open where the match is weak. The size entry is marked missing in some rows and otherwise reads once, few, many or a size class.

J gene: TRBJ1-6
D gene: -
V gene: TRBV19
clone size: -
CDR3 protein: CASSSIQQGKLNSPLHF
CDR3 DNA: TGTGCCAGTAGTTCCATCCAACAGGGCAAGTTGAATTCACCCCTCCACTTT

J gene: TRBJ1-2
D gene: TRBD1
V gene: TRBV11-2
clone size: -
CDR3 protein: CASSPGQDYGYTF
CDR3 DNA: TGTGCCAGCAGTCCCGGACAGGACTATGGCTACACCTTC

J gene: TRBJ2-3
D gene: -
V gene: TRBV5-5
clone size: -
CDR3 protein: CASSFTDTQYF
CDR3 DNA: TGTGCCAGCAGCTTCACAGATACGCAGTATTTT

J gene: TRBJ1-2
D gene: TRBD1
V gene: TRBV10-2
clone size: -
CDR3 protein: CASSEWGQNYGYTF
CDR3 DNA: TGCGCCAGCAGTGAGTGGGGACAGAACTATGGCTACACCTTC

J gene: TRBJ2-3
D gene: -
V gene: TRBV28
clone size: -
CDR3 protein: CASSFLRDLSTDTQYF
CDR3 DNA: TGTGCCAGCAGTTTCTTGCGGGACCTTAGCACAGATACGCAGTATTTT

J gene: TRBJ2-3
D gene: -
V gene: TRBV7-2
clone size: -
CDR3 protein: CASRRGGSTDTQYF
CDR3 DNA: TGTGCCAGCAGAAGAGGAGGGAGCACAGATACGCAGTATTTT

J gene: TRBJ1-1
D gene: -
V gene: TRBV5-5
clone size: -
CDR3 protein: CASSSHGTEGTEAFF
CDR3 DNA: TGTGCCAGCAGCTCTCACGGGACGGAGGGGACTGAAGCTTTCTTT

J gene: TRBJ2-3
D gene: -
V gene: TRBV7-2
clone size: -
CDR3 protein: CASSLGGVGDTDTQYF
CDR3 DNA: TGTGCCAGCAGCTTAGGAGGTGTAGGGGACACAGATACGCAGTATTTT

J gene: TRBJ1-1
D gene: -
V gene: TRBV19
clone size: few
CDR3 protein: CASSITTGKAEAFF
CDR3 DNA: TGTGCCAGTAGTATAACCACAGGGAAGGCTGAAGCTTTCTTT

J gene: TRBJ1-1
D gene: TRBD1
V gene: TRBV28
clone size: -
CDR3 protein: CASSLADRAVNTEAFF
CDR3 DNA: TGTGCCAGCAGTTTAGCTGACAGGGCCGTGAACACTGAAGCTTTCTTT

J gene: TRBJ2-7
D gene: TRBD2
V gene: TRBV5-6
clone size: -
CDR3 protein: CASSPGAGGGREQYF
CDR3 DNA: TGTGCCAGCAGCCCGGGGGCGGGAGGAGGACGCGAGCAGTACTTC

J gene: TRBJ1-1
D gene: -
V gene: TRBV29-1
clone size: -
CDR3 protein: CSVEERVLNTEAFF
CDR3 DNA: TGCAGCGTTGAAGAAAGGGTATTGAACACTGAAGCTTTCTTT

J gene: TRBJ1-2
D gene: TRBD1
V gene: TRBV5-1
clone size: few
CDR3 protein: CASSEGTGGISTF
CDR3 DNA: TGCGCCAGCAGCGAGGGGACAGGGGGCATATCTACCTTC

J gene: TRBJ1-1
D gene: TRBD1
V gene: TRBV6-5
clone size: once
CDR3 protein: CASRQGETEAFF
CDR3 DNA: TGTGCCAGCAGGCAGGGGGAGACTGAAGCTTTCTTT

J gene: TRBJ2-7
D gene: -
V gene: TRBV2
clone size: -
CDR3 protein: CASKGGGYEQYF
CDR3 DNA: TGTGCCAGCAAGGGGGGAGGTTACGAGCAGTACTTC

J gene: TRBJ1-1
D gene: -
V gene: TRBV5-1
clone size: -
CDR3 protein: CASSFQQGGTEAFF
CDR3 DNA: TGCGCCAGCAGCTTCCAACAGGGTGGCACTGAAGCTTTCTTT

J gene: TRBJ1-3
D gene: -
V gene: TRBV6-5
clone size: -
CDR3 protein: CASSSWAGNTIYF
CDR3 DNA: TGTGCCAGCAGCTCTTGGGCCGGAAACACCATATATTTT

J gene: TRBJ1-5
D gene: -
V gene: TRBV19
clone size: -
CDR3 protein: CASSIEGVGGGNQPQHF
CDR3 DNA: TGTGCCAGTAGTATAGAGGGCGTTGGGGGAGGCAATCAGCCCCAGCATTTT

J gene: TRBJ2-5
D gene: TRBD2
V gene: TRBV3-1/TRBV3-2
clone size: few
CDR3 protein: CASSQSTSGQETQYF
CDR3 DNA: TGTGCCAGCAGCCAATCGACTAGCGGGCAAGAGACCCAGTACTTC

J gene: TRBJ2-2
D gene: -
V gene: TRBV7-9
clone size: few
CDR3 protein: CASSSETGELFF
CDR3 DNA: TGTGCCAGCAGTTCCGAGACCGGGGAGCTGTTTTTT

J gene: TRBJ2-3
D gene: TRBD1
V gene: TRBV7-9
clone size: -
CDR3 protein: CASSYQAGTVADTQYF
CDR3 DNA: TGTGCCAGCAGCTACCAAGCCGGGACAGTAGCAGATACGCAGTATTTT

J gene: TRBJ1-3
D gene: -
V gene: TRBV18
clone size: -
CDR3 protein: CASSPAGPNSGNTIYF
CDR3 DNA: TGTGCCAGCTCACCGGCGGGACCAAACTCTGGAAACACCATATATTTT

J gene: TRBJ1-5
D gene: -
V gene: TRBV5-5
clone size: -
CDR3 protein: CASSPALSNQPQHF
CDR3 DNA: TGTGCCAGCAGCCCGGCCCTTAGCAATCAGCCCCAGCATTTT

J gene: TRBJ2-7
D gene: TRBD1
V gene: TRBV5-6
clone size: -
CDR3 protein: CASSADRGYEQYF
CDR3 DNA: TGTGCCAGCAGCGCGGACAGGGGTTACGAGCAGTACTTC

J gene: TRBJ2-1
D gene: -
V gene: TRBV7-2
clone size: -
CDR3 protein: CASSLEGYGNEQFF
CDR3 DNA: TGTGCCAGCAGCTTAGAGGGATACGGCAATGAGCAGTTCTTC

J gene: TRBJ1-4
D gene: TRBD1
V gene: TRBV10-1
clone size: -
CDR3 protein: CASGGQGSEKLFF
CDR3 DNA: TGCGCCAGCGGGGGACAGGGGAGTGAAAAACTGTTTTTT

J gene: TRBJ1-2
D gene: -
V gene: TRBV10-2
clone size: -
CDR3 protein: CASSAGPNYGYTF
CDR3 DNA: TGCGCCAGCAGTGCGGGGCCTAACTATGGCTACACCTTC

J gene: TRBJ2-7
D gene: -
V gene: TRBV12-2
clone size: once
CDR3 protein: CASRPKLGQGNLEQYF
CDR3 DNA: TGTGCAAGTCGCCCCAAGCTAGGACAGGGTAATCTCGAGCAGTACTTC

J gene: TRBJ1-3
D gene: TRBD1
V gene: TRBV28
clone size: -
CDR3 protein: CASSSTGTGGSGNTIYF
CDR3 DNA: TGTGCCAGCAGTTCTACCGGGACAGGGGGATCTGGAAACACCATATATTTT

J gene: TRBJ1-1
D gene: -
V gene: TRBV21-1
clone size: -
CDR3 protein: CASKTGNGEAFF
CDR3 DNA: TGTGCCAGCAAAACAGGGAACGGTGAAGCTTTCTTT

J gene: TRBJ1-2
D gene: TRBD1
V gene: TRBV5-1
clone size: -
CDR3 protein: CASSAKVGGNYGYTF
CDR3 DNA: TGCGCCAGCAGCGCAAAGGTAGGGGGCAACTATGGCTACACCTTC

J gene: TRBJ1-2
D gene: -
V gene: TRBV5-5
clone size: -
CDR3 protein: CASSLRQNYGYTF
CDR3 DNA: TGTGCCAGCAGCTTGAGGCAGAATTATGGCTACACCTTC

J gene: TRBJ2-3
D gene: -
V gene: TRBV7-3
clone size: -
CDR3 protein: CASSLGLTDTQYF
CDR3 DNA: TGTGCCAGCAGCTTAGGGCTCACAGATACGCAGTATTTT

J gene: TRBJ2-1
D gene: -
V gene: TRBV29-1
clone size: -
CDR3 protein: CSVRPNRASYNEQFF
CDR3 DNA: TGCAGCGTCCGCCCTAACCGGGCCTCCTACAATGAGCAGTTCTTC

J gene: TRBJ2-1
D gene: -
V gene: TRBV18
clone size: -
CDR3 protein: CASSPPGSGNEQFF
CDR3 DNA: TGTGCCAGCTCACCACCGGGTAGCGGAAATGAGCAGTTCTTC

J gene: TRBJ2-4
D gene: -
V gene: TRBV6-5
clone size: -
CDR3 protein: CASSEGSGAKNIQYF
CDR3 DNA: TGTGCCAGCAGCGAGGGAAGCGGGGCCAAAAACATTCAGTACTTC

J gene: TRBJ2-7
D gene: TRBD2
V gene: TRBV28
clone size: -
CDR3 protein: CASSMTSGSYEQYF
CDR3 DNA: TGTGCCAGCAGTATGACTAGCGGATCCTACGAGCAGTACTTC

J gene: TRBJ1-5
D gene: -
V gene: TRBV6-1
clone size: -
CDR3 protein: CASSEQTPSNQPQHF
CDR3 DNA: TGTGCCAGCAGTGAACAAACACCTAGCAATCAGCCCCAGCATTTT

J gene: TRBJ1-2
D gene: TRBD1
V gene: TRBV15
clone size: -
CDR3 protein: CATSRVGDRSNYGYTF
CDR3 DNA: TGTGCCACCAGCCGCGTTGGGGACAGATCTAACTATGGCTACACCTTC

J gene: TRBJ2-7
D gene: TRBD2
V gene: TRBV11-2
clone size: -
CDR3 protein: CASSMGLAGVRQYF
CDR3 DNA: TGTGCCAGCAGCATGGGACTAGCGGGTGTTCGGCAGTACTTC

J gene: TRBJ2-7
D gene: -
V gene: TRBV20-1
clone size: -
CDR3 protein: CSASAASYEQYF
CDR3 DNA: TGCAGTGCTAGTGCAGCTTCCTACGAGCAGTACTTC

J gene: TRBJ2-1
D gene: -
V gene: TRBV5-1
clone size: -
CDR3 protein: CASSYPTAVNEQFF
CDR3 DNA: TGCGCCAGCAGCTACCCGACAGCGGTGAATGAGCAGTTCTTC

J gene: TRBJ1-1
D gene: TRBD1
V gene: TRBV7-2
clone size: few
CDR3 protein: CASSLELRQGTEAFF
CDR3 DNA: TGTGCCAGCAGCTTAGAGCTGCGACAGGGAACTGAAGCTTTCTTT

J gene: TRBJ2-3
D gene: -
V gene: TRBV24-1
clone size: -
CDR3 protein: CATSDFSPGTQYF
CDR3 DNA: TGTGCCACCAGTGACTTTTCCCCTGGGACGCAGTATTTT

J gene: TRBJ1-6
D gene: -
V gene: TRBV7-2
clone size: -
CDR3 protein: CASSSGGWNASPLHF
CDR3 DNA: TGTGCCAGCAGCTCTGGCGGGTGGAATGCTTCACCCCTCCACTTT

J gene: TRBJ2-1
D gene: TRBD1
V gene: TRBV3-1/TRBV3-2
clone size: -
CDR3 protein: CASSQRTGERNNEQFF
CDR3 DNA: TGTGCCAGCAGCCAACGGACAGGGGAAAGGAATAATGAGCAGTTCTTC

J gene: TRBJ2-1
D gene: TRBD2
V gene: TRBV7-2
clone size: -
CDR3 protein: CASSPSGRAPNNEQFF
CDR3 DNA: TGTGCCAGCAGCCCATCCGGGAGGGCCCCTAACAATGAGCAGTTCTTC

J gene: TRBJ2-2
D gene: TRBD2
V gene: TRBV2
clone size: once
CDR3 protein: CASSKKLAGGNTGELFF
CDR3 DNA: TGTGCCAGCAGCAAAAAACTAGCGGGAGGGAACACCGGGGAGCTGTTTTTT

J gene: TRBJ2-1
D gene: TRBD2
V gene: TRBV6-2/TRBV6-3
clone size: -
CDR3 protein: CASSYPWTWSGGNEQFF
CDR3 DNA: TGTGCCAGCAGTTACCCCTGGACGTGGAGCGGGGGCAATGAGCAGTTCTTC

J gene: TRBJ1-4
D gene: TRBD1
V gene: TRBV19
clone size: few
CDR3 protein: CASSNGQGVTEKLFF
CDR3 DNA: TGTGCCAGTAGTAACGGTCAGGGGGTGACCGAAAAACTGTTTTTT

J gene: TRBJ1-1
D gene: -
V gene: TRBV18
clone size: -
CDR3 protein: CASSPPVRASTEAFF
CDR3 DNA: TGTGCCAGCTCACCACCGGTACGGGCGAGCACTGAAGCTTTCTTT

J gene: TRBJ1-2
D gene: TRBD1
V gene: TRBV27
clone size: -
CDR3 protein: CASSYRDRGFGYTF
CDR3 DNA: TGTGCCAGCAGTTATAGGGACAGGGGTTTTGGCTACACCTTC

J gene: TRBJ2-5
D gene: -
V gene: TRBV2
clone size: -
CDR3 protein: CASSEGSTTRETQYF
CDR3 DNA: TGTGCCAGCAGTGAAGGGTCAACAACAAGGGAGACCCAGTACTTC

J gene: TRBJ1-6
D gene: TRBD1
V gene: TRBV7-9
clone size: -
CDR3 protein: CASSRRQGFSPLHF
CDR3 DNA: TGTGCCAGCAGCCGCCGACAGGGGTTTTCACCCCTCCACTTT

J gene: TRBJ1-2
D gene: -
V gene: TRBV5-4
clone size: -
CDR3 protein: CASSLVREGDGYTF
CDR3 DNA: TGTGCCAGCAGCTTGGTTCGGGAAGGGGATGGCTACACCTTC